Reported below is one T cell receptor (beta chain). Its target is not known. These data are taken from a study of T cells in localized non-small cell lung cancer. Study results and caveats: Because researchers sequenced only one region of the tumor, heterogeneity is still possible. Median detection of top 100 tumor clones in adjacent lung was around 59 clones. There was an association of higher blood T cell density with longer overall survival. Uninvolved nearby lung showed the greatest T cell clonality, exceeding that found in tumor.

Assay: immunoSEQ multiplex PCR; the TCRdb copy retains only in-frame clones and omits some. Of about 83,000 clones listed, approximately 80% are singletons. CDR3 length equals 14 residues. V lost 3 bases and J 1 base, leaving 9 bases between the germline ends. CDR1 is SNHLY and CDR2 is FYNNEI in the germline V gene. The V gene is TRBV2, the J gene TRBJ1-1, with TRBD1 as a possible D gene (6 bases). This sequence originates from a female donor at least 60 years old with stage I lung adenocarcinoma. Source: peripheral blood, taken before any cancer treatment. CDR3 sequence: CASSDWGANTEAFF. CDR3 DNA sequence: TGTGCCAGCAGTGACTGGGGGGCGAACACTGAAGCTTTCTTT. The variable domain in full, completed from reference TRBV2 and TRBJ1-1, reads EPEVTQTPSHQVTQMGQEVILRCVPISNHLYFYWYRQILGQKVEFLVSFYNNEISEKSEIFDDQFSVERPDGSNFTLKIRSTKLEDSAMYFCASSDWGANTEAFFGQGTRLTVV.